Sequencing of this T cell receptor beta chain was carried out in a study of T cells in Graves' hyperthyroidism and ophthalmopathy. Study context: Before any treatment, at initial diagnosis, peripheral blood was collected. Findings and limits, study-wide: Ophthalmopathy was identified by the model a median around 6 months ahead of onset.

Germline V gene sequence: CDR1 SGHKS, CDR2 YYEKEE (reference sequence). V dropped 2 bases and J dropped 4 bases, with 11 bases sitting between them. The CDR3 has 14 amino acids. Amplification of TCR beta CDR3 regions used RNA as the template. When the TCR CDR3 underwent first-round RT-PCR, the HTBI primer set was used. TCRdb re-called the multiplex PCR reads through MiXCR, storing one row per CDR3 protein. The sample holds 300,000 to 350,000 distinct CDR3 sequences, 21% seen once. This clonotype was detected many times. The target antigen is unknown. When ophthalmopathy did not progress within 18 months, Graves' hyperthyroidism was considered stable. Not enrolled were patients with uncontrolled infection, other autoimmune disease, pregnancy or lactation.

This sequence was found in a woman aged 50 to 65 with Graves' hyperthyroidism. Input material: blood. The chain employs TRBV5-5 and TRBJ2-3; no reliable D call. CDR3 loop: CASSFSGSPDTQYF. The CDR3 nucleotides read TGTGCCAGCAGCTTTTCCGGGTCCCCAGATACGCAGTATTTT.